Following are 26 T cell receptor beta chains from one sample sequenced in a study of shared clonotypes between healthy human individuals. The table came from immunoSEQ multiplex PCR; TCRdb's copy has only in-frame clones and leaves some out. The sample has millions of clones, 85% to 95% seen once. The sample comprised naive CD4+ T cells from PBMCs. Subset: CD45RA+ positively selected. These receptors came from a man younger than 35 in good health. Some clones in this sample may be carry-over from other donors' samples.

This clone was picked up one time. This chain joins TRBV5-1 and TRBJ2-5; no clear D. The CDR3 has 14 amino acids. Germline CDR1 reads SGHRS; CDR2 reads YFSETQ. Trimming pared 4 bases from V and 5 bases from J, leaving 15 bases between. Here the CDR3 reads CASSLTAFGETQYF. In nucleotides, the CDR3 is TGCGCCAGCAGCCTGACTGCCTTTGGGGAGACCCAGTACTTC.

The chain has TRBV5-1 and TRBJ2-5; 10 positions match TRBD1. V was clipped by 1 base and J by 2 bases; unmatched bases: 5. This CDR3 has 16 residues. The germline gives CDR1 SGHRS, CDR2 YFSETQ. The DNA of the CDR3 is TGCGCCAGCAGCTTGTACCGGACAGGGGGGCAAGAGACCCAGTACTTC. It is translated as CASSLYRTGGQETQYF.

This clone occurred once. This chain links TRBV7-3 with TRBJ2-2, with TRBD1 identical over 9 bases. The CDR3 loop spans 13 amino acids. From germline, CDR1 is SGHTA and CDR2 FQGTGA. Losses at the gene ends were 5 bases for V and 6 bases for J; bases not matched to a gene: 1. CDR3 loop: CASSRQGAGELFF. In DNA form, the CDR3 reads TGTGCCAGCAGCAGACAGGGGGCCGGGGAGCTGTTTTTT.

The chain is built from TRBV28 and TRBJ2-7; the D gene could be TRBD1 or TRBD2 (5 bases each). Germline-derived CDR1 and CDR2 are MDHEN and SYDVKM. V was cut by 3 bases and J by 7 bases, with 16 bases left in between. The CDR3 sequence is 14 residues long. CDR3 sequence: CASSFGGKGPEQYF. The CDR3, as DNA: TGTGCCAGCAGTTTTGGGGGAAAGGGACCAGAGCAGTACTTC. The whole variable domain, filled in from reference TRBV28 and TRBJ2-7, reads DVKVTQSSRYLVKRTGEKVFLECVQDMDHENMFWYRQDPGLGLRLIYFSYDVKMKEKGDIPEGYSVSREKKERFSLILESASTNQTSMYLCASSFGGKGPEQYFGPGTRLTVT.

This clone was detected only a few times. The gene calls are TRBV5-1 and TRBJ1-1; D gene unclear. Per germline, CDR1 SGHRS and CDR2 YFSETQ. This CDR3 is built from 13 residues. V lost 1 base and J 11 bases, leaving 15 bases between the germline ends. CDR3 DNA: TGCGCCAGCAGCTTGTTGGGCACTCAAGGGGCTTTCTTT. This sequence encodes CASSLLGTQGAFF.

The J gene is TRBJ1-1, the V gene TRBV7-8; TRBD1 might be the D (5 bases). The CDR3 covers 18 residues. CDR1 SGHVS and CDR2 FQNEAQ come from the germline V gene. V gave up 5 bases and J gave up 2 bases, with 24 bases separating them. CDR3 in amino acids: CASSLRRLAGHPNTEAFF. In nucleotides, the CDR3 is TGTGCCAGCAGCCTAAGACGCCTCGCCGGACATCCAAACACTGAAGCTTTCTTT.

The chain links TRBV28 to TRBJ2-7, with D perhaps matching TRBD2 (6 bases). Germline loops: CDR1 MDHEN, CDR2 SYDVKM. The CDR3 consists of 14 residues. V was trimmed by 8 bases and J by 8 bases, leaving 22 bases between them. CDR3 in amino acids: CASRIAAAKYQQYF. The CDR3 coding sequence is TGTGCCAGCCGTATAGCGGCCGCTAAGTACCAGCAGTACTTC. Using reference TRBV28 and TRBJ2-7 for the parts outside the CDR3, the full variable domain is DVKVTQSSRYLVKRTGEKVFLECVQDMDHENMFWYRQDPGLGLRLIYFSYDVKMKEKGDIPEGYSVSREKKERFSLILESASTNQTSMYLCASRIAAAKYQQYFGPGTRLTVT.

The CDR3 protein is CAKRGGTGELFF. The CDR3 coding sequence is TGTGCCAAACGGGGAGGTACCGGGGAGCTGTTTTTT. The chain has TRBV2 and TRBJ2-2; D may be TRBD2 (6 bases). Per germline, CDR1 SNHLY and CDR2 FYNNEI. The CDR3 length is 12 residues. V gave up 10 bases and J gave up 5 bases, with 11 bases separating them.

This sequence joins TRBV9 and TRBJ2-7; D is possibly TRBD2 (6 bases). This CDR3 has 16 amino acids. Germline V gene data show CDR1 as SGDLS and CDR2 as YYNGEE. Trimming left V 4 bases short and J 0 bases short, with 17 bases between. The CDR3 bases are TGTGCCAGCAGCCCACCCCCCCCCGGGGGCTCCTACGAGCAGTACTTC. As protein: CASSPPPPGGSYEQYF. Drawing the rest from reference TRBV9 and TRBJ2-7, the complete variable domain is DSGVTQTPKHLITATGQRVTLRCSPRSGDLSVYWYQQSLDQGLQFLIQYYNGEERAKGNILERFSAQQFPDLHSELNLSSLELGDSALYFCASSPPPPGGSYEQYFGPGTRLTVT.

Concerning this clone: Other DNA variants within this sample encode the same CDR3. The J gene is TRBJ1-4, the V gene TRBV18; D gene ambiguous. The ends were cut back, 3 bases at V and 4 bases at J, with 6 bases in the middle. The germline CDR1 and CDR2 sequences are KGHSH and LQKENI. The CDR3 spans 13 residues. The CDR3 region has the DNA TGTGCCAGCTCACCCGGAAATAATGAAAAACTGTTTTTT. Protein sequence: CASSPGNNEKLFF.

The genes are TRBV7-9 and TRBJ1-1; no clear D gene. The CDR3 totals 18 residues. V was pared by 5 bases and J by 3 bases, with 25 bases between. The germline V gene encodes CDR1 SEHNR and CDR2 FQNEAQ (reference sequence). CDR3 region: CASSRRLFSGVMDTEAFF. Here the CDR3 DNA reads TGTGCCAGCAGCCGTCGGTTGTTCAGCGGTGTTATGGACACTGAAGCTTTCTTT.

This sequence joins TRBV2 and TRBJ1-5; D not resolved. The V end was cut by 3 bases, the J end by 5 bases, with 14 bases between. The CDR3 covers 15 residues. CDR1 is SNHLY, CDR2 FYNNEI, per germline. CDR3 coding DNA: TGTGCCAGCAGTGATAGGTTAGGGTCGGATCAGCCCCAGCATTTT. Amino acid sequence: CASSDRLGSDQPQHF.

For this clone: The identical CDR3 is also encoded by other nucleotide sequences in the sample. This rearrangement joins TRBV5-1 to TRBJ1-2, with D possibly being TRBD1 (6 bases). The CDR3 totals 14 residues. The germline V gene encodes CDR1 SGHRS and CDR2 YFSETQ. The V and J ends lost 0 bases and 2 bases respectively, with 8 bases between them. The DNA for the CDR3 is TGCGCCAGCAGCTTGGCAGGGGAAAACTATGGCTACACCTTC. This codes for CASSLAGENYGYTF. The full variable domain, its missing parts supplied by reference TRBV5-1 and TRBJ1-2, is KAGVTQTPRYLIKTRGQQVTLSCSPISGHRSVSWYQQTPGQGLQFLFEYFSETQRNKGNFPGRFSGRQFSNSRSEMNVSTLELGDSALYLCASSLAGENYGYTFGSGTRLTVV.

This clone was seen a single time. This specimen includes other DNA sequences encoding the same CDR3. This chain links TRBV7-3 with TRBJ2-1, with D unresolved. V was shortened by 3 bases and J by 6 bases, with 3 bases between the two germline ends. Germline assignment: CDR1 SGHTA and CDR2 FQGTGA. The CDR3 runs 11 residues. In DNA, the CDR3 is TGTGCCAGCAGCTTGGGCAATGAGCAGTTCTTC. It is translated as CASSLGNEQFF.

CDR3 sequence: CASSLISGEQYF. The CDR3 nucleotides are TGCGCCAGCAGCTTAATCTCGGGGGAGCAGTACTTC. The rearrangement links TRBV10-1 to TRBJ2-7; a possible D gene is TRBD2 (5 bases). Germline V gives CDR1 WNHNN, CDR2 SYGVQD (reference sequence). V was trimmed by 6 bases and J by 7 bases, leaving 13 bases between them. The CDR3 sequence is 12 residues long.

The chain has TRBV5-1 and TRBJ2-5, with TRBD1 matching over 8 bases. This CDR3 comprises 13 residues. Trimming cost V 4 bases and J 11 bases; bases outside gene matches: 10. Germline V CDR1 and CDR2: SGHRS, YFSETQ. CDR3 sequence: CASSETRGPRQYF. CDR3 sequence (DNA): TGCGCCAGCAGCGAAACCAGGGGGCCGCGACAGTACTTC.

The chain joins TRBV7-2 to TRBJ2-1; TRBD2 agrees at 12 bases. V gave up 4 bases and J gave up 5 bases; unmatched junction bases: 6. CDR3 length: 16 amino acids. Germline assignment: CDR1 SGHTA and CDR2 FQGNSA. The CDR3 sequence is CASSSQTSGSHNEQFF. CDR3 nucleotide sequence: TGTGCCAGCAGCTCCCAGACTAGCGGGAGTCACAATGAGCAGTTCTTC.

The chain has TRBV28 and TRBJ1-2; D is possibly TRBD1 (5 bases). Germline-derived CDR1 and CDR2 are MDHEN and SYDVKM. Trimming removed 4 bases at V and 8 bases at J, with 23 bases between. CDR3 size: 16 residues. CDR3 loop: CASSYPSAADWGGYTF. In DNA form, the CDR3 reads TGTGCCAGCAGTTACCCTTCGGCGGCGGATTGGGGCGGCTACACCTTC.

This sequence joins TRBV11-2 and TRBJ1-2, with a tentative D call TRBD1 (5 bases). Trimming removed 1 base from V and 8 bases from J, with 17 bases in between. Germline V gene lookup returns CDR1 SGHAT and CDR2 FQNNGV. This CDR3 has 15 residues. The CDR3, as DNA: TGTGCCAGCAGCTTAGCTGGGACCGAGGAAAGAGGCTACACCTTC. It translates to CASSLAGTEERGYTF.

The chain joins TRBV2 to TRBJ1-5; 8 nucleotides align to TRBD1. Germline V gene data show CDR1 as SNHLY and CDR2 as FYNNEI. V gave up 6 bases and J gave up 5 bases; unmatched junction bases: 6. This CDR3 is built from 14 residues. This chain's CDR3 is CASSFDRGDQPQHF. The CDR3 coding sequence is TGTGCCAGCAGCTTCGACAGGGGCGATCAGCCCCAGCATTTT. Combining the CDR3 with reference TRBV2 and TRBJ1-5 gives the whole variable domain EPEVTQTPSHQVTQMGQEVILRCVPISNHLYFYWYRQILGQKVEFLVSFYNNEISEKSEIFDDQFSVERPDGSNFTLKIRSTKLEDSAMYFCASSFDRGDQPQHFGDGTRLSIL.

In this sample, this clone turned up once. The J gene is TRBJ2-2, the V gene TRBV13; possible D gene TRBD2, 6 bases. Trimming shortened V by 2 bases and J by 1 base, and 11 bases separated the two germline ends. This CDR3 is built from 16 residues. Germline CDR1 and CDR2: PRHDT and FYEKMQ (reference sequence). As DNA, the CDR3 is TGTGCCAGCAGCTTACCGGGAGTACGGAACACCGGGGAGCTGTTTTTT. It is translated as CASSLPGVRNTGELFF.

The CDR3: CASSIPGQAINEQYF. In DNA, the CDR3 is TGTGCCAGTAGTATTCCGGGACAGGCTATCAACGAGCAGTACTTC. The V and J genes are TRBV19 and TRBJ2-7; 8 nucleotides align to TRBD1. This CDR3 has 15 amino acids. Unmatched junction bases numbered 9, after V lost 3 bases and J lost 5 bases. In germline, CDR1 is LNHDA, CDR2 SQIVND (reference sequence). The variable domain in full, with the rest retrieved from reference TRBV19 and TRBJ2-7, is DGGITQSPKYLFRKEGQNVTLSCEQNLNHDAMYWYRQDPGQGLRLIYYSQIVNDFQKGDIAEGYSVSREKKESFPLTVTSAQKNPTAFYLCASSIPGQAINEQYFGPGTRLTVT.

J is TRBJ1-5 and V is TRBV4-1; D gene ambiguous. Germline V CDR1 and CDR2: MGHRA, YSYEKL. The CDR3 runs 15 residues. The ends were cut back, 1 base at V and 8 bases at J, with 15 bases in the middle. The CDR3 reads CASSQAFVGLEPQHF. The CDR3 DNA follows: TGCGCCAGCAGCCAAGCCTTTGTCGGGCTAGAGCCCCAGCATTTT.

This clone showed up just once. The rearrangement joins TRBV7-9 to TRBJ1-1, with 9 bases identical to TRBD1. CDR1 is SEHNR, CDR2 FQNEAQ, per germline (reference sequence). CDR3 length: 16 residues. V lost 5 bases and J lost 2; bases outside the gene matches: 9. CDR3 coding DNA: TGTGCCAGCAGCCAAGGACAGGGGTGGGGTAACACTGAAGCTTTCTTT. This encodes CASSQGQGWGNTEAFF.

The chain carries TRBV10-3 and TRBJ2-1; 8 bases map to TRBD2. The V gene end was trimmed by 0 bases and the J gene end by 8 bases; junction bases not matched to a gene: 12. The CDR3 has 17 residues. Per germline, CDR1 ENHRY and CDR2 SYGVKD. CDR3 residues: CAISESTSEAKADEQFF. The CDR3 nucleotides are TGTGCCATCAGTGAGTCGACTAGCGAGGCGAAAGCGGATGAGCAGTTCTTC.

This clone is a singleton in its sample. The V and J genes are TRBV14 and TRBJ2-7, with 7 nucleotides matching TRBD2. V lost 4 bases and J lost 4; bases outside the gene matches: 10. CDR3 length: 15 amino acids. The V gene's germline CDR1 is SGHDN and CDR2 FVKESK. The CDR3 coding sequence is TGTGCCAGCAGCCCCCTGACTAGCTCGAATTACGAGCAGTACTTC. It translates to CASSPLTSSNYEQYF.